This TCR beta chain is drawn from a study of blood T cells in healthy people across ages. A second PCR of about 7 to 11 cycles used a sample-barcoded 5' primer and a J-beta primer mix. A template-switch adaptor containing 12 random nucleotides labeled each cDNA molecule. Each CDR3 protein is one row after TCRdb ran MiXCR on the 5' RACE reads. The profile shows around 800,000 distinct CDR3 sequences, about half of them singletons. Germline CDR1 is SGHAT and CDR2 is FQNNGV. V was shortened by 5 bases and J by 5 bases, with 13 bases between the two germline ends. The CDR3 sequence is 15 residues long. The source material was blood. The rearrangement uses TRBV11-2 and TRBJ1-6; D may be TRBD1 (6 bases). This sequence was found in a man older than 75 in good health. CDR3 in DNA: TGTGCCAGCAGCCTCGGGACAACAAATAATTCACCCCTCCACTTT. Its translation: CASSLGTTNNSPLHF.